This passage covers 4 T cell receptor beta chains from one sample sequenced in a study of blood T cell repertoires in COVID-19. Assay used: immunoSEQ multiplex PCR; TCRdb lists only in-frame clones, some missing. Of approximately 300,000 clones listed, around nine tenths were seen once; the top ten hold about 4.2%. Sequenced: PBMCs or T cells enriched from blood (not recorded which). The receptors come from a woman in her thirties who had been exposed to COVID-19.

This chain links TRBV24-1 with TRBJ2-1, with 13 nucleotides matching TRBD2. The CDR3 extends over 20 amino acids. V lost 6 bases to trimming and J lost 0 bases; unmatched junction nucleotides: 13. CDR1 and CDR2 from the germline V gene are KGHDR and SFDVKD. The CDR3 reads CATSRIGDTSGGVSYNEQFF. DNA for the CDR3: TGTGCCACCAGTCGAATAGGGGATACTAGCGGGGGGGTCTCCTACAATGAGCAGTTCTTC.

This chain uses TRBV13 with TRBJ1-2; 10 bases are a match to TRBD1. V trimming: 0 bases; J trimming: 4 bases; junction bases outside the gene matches: 8. The germline gives CDR1 PRHDT, CDR2 FYEKMQ (reference sequence). The CDR3 is made up of 17 amino acids. Written as DNA, the CDR3 is TGTGCCAGCAGCTTAGGCCTGGGGACAGGGGAGAGCTATGGCTACACCTTC. It specifies CASSLGLGTGESYGYTF.

In DNA, the CDR3 is TGTGCCAGCCAATGGAGCTCCTACAATGAGCAGTTCTTC. As protein: CASQWSSYNEQFF. This chain uses TRBV2 with TRBJ2-1; D uncertain. The V end was cut by 8 bases, the J end by 0 bases, with 8 bases between. Germline V gene sequence: CDR1 SNHLY, CDR2 FYNNEI. CDR3 length: 13 residues.

This clone appeared once. This sequence joins TRBV30 and TRBJ1-6; weak D call: TRBD1 (5 bases). The CDR3 length is 13 residues. The V gene's germline CDR1 is GTSNPN and CDR2 SVGIG (reference sequence). V lost 5 bases to trimming and J lost 4 bases, with 9 bases between them. The CDR3 bases are TGTGCCTGGGAACAGGTGTATAATTCACCCCTCCACTTT. Its protein product is CAWEQVYNSPLHF.